A selection of T cell receptor beta chains follows, all from one sample in a study of Ad26.COV2.S vaccination and SARS-CoV-2 variants. Assay: immunoSEQ multiplex PCR; the TCRdb copy retains only in-frame clones and omits some. The table includes 290,000 or so clones, around 87% detected once. Sequencing used peripheral blood, obtained in a trial of Ad26.COV2.S vaccine versus placebo. The receptor source for this set is a person aged 18-60 years who received the Ad26.COV2.S COVID-19 vaccine or a placebo. Both conserved end residues are part of each CDR3. A D gene is named only where the DNA matches it firmly. Expanded clones are given a class, and other clones once, few, many or no size at all.

J: TRBJ1-3; D: .; V: TRBV11-2; size: .; DNA: TGTGCCAGCAGCTTAGAGGGACACCCGGGCCCTGGAAACACCATATATTTT; CDR3: CASSLEGHPGPGNTIYF
J: TRBJ1-1; D: .; V: TRBV12-3/TRBV12-4; size: .; DNA: TGTGCCAGCAGATACACTGAAGCTTTCTTT; CDR3: CASRYTEAFF
J: TRBJ2-2; D: TRBD1; V: TRBV24-1; size: .; DNA: TGTGCCACCAGTGAGGGGACAGCCCGTGGCACCGGGGAGCTGTTTTTT; CDR3: CATSEGTARGTGELFF
J: TRBJ1-2; D: TRBD1; V: TRBV4-2; size: .; DNA: TGTGCCAGCAGGCAGACCGGGACAGGGTATGGCTACACCTTC; CDR3: CASRQTGTGYGYTF
J: TRBJ2-7; D: TRBD1; V: TRBV27; size: .; DNA: TGTGCCAGCAGTTTCGTCCCGGACAGGGCCCACGAGCAGTACTTC; CDR3: CASSFVPDRAHEQYF
J: TRBJ1-1; D: .; V: TRBV29-1; size: .; DNA: TGCAGCGTTGGGCAGGGCCTGAACACTGAAGCTTTCTTT; CDR3: CSVGQGLNTEAFF
J: TRBJ2-5; D: .; V: TRBV18; size: .; DNA: TGTGCCAGCTCACCAGGGGTCGGTACCCTAAAAGAGACCCAGTACTTC; CDR3: CASSPGVGTLKETQYF
J: TRBJ1-4; D: .; V: TRBV2; size: .; DNA: TGTGCCAGCAGTGTCGGAGGCGAAAAACTGTTTTTT; CDR3: CASSVGGEKLFF
J: TRBJ2-1; D: TRBD2; V: TRBV6-2/TRBV6-3; size: .; DNA: TGTGCCAGCAGTTACAGGGTGGCTAGCGGGGGTAGCTCCTACAATGAGCAGTTCTTC; CDR3: CASSYRVASGGSSYNEQFF
J: TRBJ2-7; D: TRBD1; V: TRBV30; size: .; DNA: TGTGCCTTTAGACTATCGGGGCAGGGGGTCCACGAGCAGTACTTC; CDR3: CAFRLSGQGVHEQYF
J: TRBJ2-6; D: TRBD1; V: TRBV6-7; size: .; DNA: TGTGCCAGCAGACCACAGGGGGCGTCCACAGGGGCCAACGTCCTGACTTTC; CDR3: CASRPQGASTGANVLTF
J: TRBJ1-2; D: .; V: TRBV4-3; size: .; DNA: TGCGCCAGCAGCCGAGGACAGCTGCCCAACTATGGCTACACCTTC; CDR3: CASSRGQLPNYGYTF
J: TRBJ2-1; D: TRBD2; V: TRBV3-1/TRBV3-2; size: .; DNA: TGTGCCAGCAGCCAAATTCTGACTAGCGGAAATGAGCAGTTCTTC; CDR3: CASSQILTSGNEQFF
J: TRBJ2-2; D: .; V: TRBV2; size: .; DNA: TGTGCCAGCAGTGAAGCGCTGTATGGGACCACGAACACCGGGGAGCTGTTTTTT; CDR3: CASSEALYGTTNTGELFF
J: TRBJ1-1; D: .; V: TRBV6-4; size: few; DNA: TGTGCCAGCAGTGACTCGATGGGGAGCACTGAAGCTTTCTTT; CDR3: CASSDSMGSTEAFF
J: TRBJ2-7; D: .; V: TRBV27; size: .; DNA: TGTGCCAGCAAGCCGCGATCGGGACTCCCCTACGAGCAGTACTTC; CDR3: CASKPRSGLPYEQYF
J: TRBJ1-5; D: TRBD1; V: TRBV4-3; size: .; DNA: TGCGCCAGCAGCCAAGAAATCACAGGGGCCCACAATCAGCCCCAGCATTTT; CDR3: CASSQEITGAHNQPQHF
J: TRBJ2-3; D: .; V: TRBV7-2; size: .; DNA: TGTGCCAGCAGCTTATCAGGGGGGGGGATATCACCAGATACGCAGTATTTT; CDR3: CASSLSGGGISPDTQYF
J: TRBJ2-1; D: .; V: TRBV24-1; size: once; DNA: TGTGCCACCAGTGATTGGTCCAGGGGTAACAATGAGCAGTTCTTC; CDR3: CATSDWSRGNNEQFF
J: TRBJ2-7; D: .; V: TRBV15; size: .; DNA: TGTGCCACCAGCAGAGCCCTCTCCTACGAGCAGTACTTC; CDR3: CATSRALSYEQYF
J: TRBJ2-7; D: .; V: TRBV2; size: .; DNA: TGTGCCAGCATCCGGAACTCCTACGAGCAGTACTTC; CDR3: CASIRNSYEQYF
J: TRBJ1-3; D: .; V: TRBV6-1; size: .; DNA: TGTGCCAGCAGTGAAATAGCGGCTGGAAACACCATATATTTT; CDR3: CASSEIAAGNTIYF
J: TRBJ2-7; D: TRBD2; V: TRBV3-1/TRBV3-2; size: .; DNA: TGTGCCAGCAGCCAAGTTGGGACTAGCGGGGGGGCCTACGAGCAGTACTTC; CDR3: CASSQVGTSGGAYEQYF
J: TRBJ2-2; D: TRBD2; V: TRBV5-5; size: .; DNA: TGTGCCAGCAATCTAGGGCTAGCGGGAGGTGGCTGGGCCGGGGAGCTGTTTTTT; CDR3: CASNLGLAGGGWAGELFF
J: TRBJ2-1; D: TRBD2; V: TRBV30; size: .; DNA: TGTGCCTGGTCCCCAAGACGTATAGCGGGGAATAGCGATGAGCAGTTCTTC; CDR3: CAWSPRRIAGNSDEQFF
J: TRBJ1-5; D: TRBD1; V: TRBV10-2; size: .; DNA: TGCGCCAGCCGGGGGGTAACAGGGGAGGGAAATCAGCCCCAGCATTTT; CDR3: CASRGVTGEGNQPQHF
J: TRBJ2-3; D: TRBD2; V: TRBV6-4; size: .; DNA: TGTGCCAGCAGTGACAGCGGGAGGTATGGCACAGATACGCAGTATTTT; CDR3: CASSDSGRYGTDTQYF
J: TRBJ2-5; D: TRBD2; V: TRBV14; size: .; DNA: TGTGCCAGCAGCGATAGCGGGAGGGCGGAGACCCAGTACTTC; CDR3: CASSDSGRAETQYF
J: TRBJ2-7; D: .; V: TRBV27; size: .; DNA: TGTGCCAGCAGTCTACTACTTGGAGGCCTCGTTAGCGAGCAGTACTTC; CDR3: CASSLLLGGLVSEQYF
J: TRBJ2-5; D: .; V: TRBV3-1/TRBV3-2; size: .; DNA: TGTGCCAGCAGCCCCACCGCTCAGGTAGAGACCCAGTACTTC; CDR3: CASSPTAQVETQYF
J: TRBJ2-1; D: TRBD1; V: TRBV3-1/TRBV3-2; size: .; DNA: TGTGCCAGCAGCCAACTATTGACAGGGTCTCAGTTCTTC; CDR3: CASSQLLTGSQFF
J: TRBJ2-7; D: .; V: TRBV7-9; size: .; DNA: TGTGCCAGCAGCTCCCAGGGTTACGAGCAGTACTTC; CDR3: CASSSQGYEQYF
J: TRBJ2-4; D: TRBD2; V: TRBV7-2; size: .; DNA: TGTGCCAGCAGCTTGACCGGGAGGGACGGAAACATTCAGTACTTC; CDR3: CASSLTGRDGNIQYF
J: TRBJ1-3; D: .; V: TRBV7-2; size: .; DNA: TGTGCCAGCAGCTTAAGGAGATTGGGTTACAGGGAGAAAGGAAACACCATATATTTT; CDR3: CASSLRRLGYREKGNTIYF
J: TRBJ1-1; D: TRBD1; V: TRBV5-1; size: .; DNA: TGCGCCAGCAGCTCGACAGGGCTTATGAACACTGAAGCTTTCTTT; CDR3: CASSSTGLMNTEAFF
J: TRBJ1-2; D: TRBD1; V: TRBV27; size: .; DNA: TGTGCCAGCAGATACGGGACAGGGGCCAACTATGGCTACACCTTC; CDR3: CASRYGTGANYGYTF
J: TRBJ1-2; D: .; V: TRBV29-1; size: .; DNA: TGCAGCGTTGTGCAGGGAGGCTATGGCTACACCTTC; CDR3: CSVVQGGYGYTF
J: TRBJ1-3; D: TRBD1; V: TRBV18; size: .; DNA: TGTGCCAGCTCACCAACAGGGGCTCTAACGGCTGGAAACACCATATATTTT; CDR3: CASSPTGALTAGNTIYF
J: TRBJ1-1; D: .; V: TRBV5-4; size: .; DNA: TGTGCCAGCAGCTTGGAAGGACTGCCGAACACTGAAGCTTTCTTT; CDR3: CASSLEGLPNTEAFF
J: TRBJ1-1; D: .; V: TRBV29-1; size: .; DNA: TGCAGCGTTGCGGCAGGCTCGAACACTGAAGCTTTCTTT; CDR3: CSVAAGSNTEAFF